This T cell receptor (beta chain) was captured in a study of T cell repertoires in cytomegalovirus infection. Study-wide context: In public TCR beta signatures, there were indications of both CMV infection and matching HLA type. Notes on the study in general: Dominating the ex vivo response were HLA-C-restricted CMV-specific TCR beta clonotypes.

This CDR3 spans 16 amino acids. Trimming pared 7 bases from V and 10 bases from J, leaving 26 bases between. TCRdb ran MiXCR on the reads and lists one entry per CDR3 protein. The sample has 50,000 to 65,000 distinct CDR3 sequences; roughly a fifth are singletons. This clonotype appeared a few times. The antigen is unknown. The sample was CD8+ T cells from cultured PBMCs, taken from culture after CMV antigen stimulation. The TCR sequence derives from a human donor in good health (CMV status not recorded). Some clones in this sample may be carry-over from other donors' samples. The chain is built from TRBV12-3 or TRBV12-4 and TRBJ2-4, with D perhaps matching TRBD2 (6 bases). CDR3 amino acids: CASTLYGDPRGIIQYF. Here the CDR3 DNA reads TGTGCCAGCACCTTGTACGGAGACCCCCGCGGGATTATTCAGTACTTC.